A selection of T cell receptor beta chains follows, all from one sample in a study of blood T cells in healthy people across ages. TCRdb ran MiXCR on the 5' RACE reads and lists one entry per CDR3 protein. This sample yields 1,800,000 or so distinct CDR3 sequences, of which approximately 40% are seen a single time; around 23% belongs to the top ten. Sample: blood. These receptors all come from a human donor in good health. Each CDR3 is given with its conserved first and last residue. Each record gives: J gene, clone size, D gene, V gene, CDR3 protein, CDR3 DNA. D genes are given only for firm matches. Part of the rows lack a size; the others show once, few, many or a class for expanded clones.

TRBJ1-2 few - TRBV6-6 CASSFSGVRYGYTF TGTGCCAGCAGTTTTTCAGGGGTCCGATATGGCTACACCTTC
TRBJ2-1 few - TRBV27 CATGWGGASYNEQFF TGTGCCACCGGATGGGGCGGGGCCTCCTACAATGAGCAGTTCTTC
TRBJ2-7 few TRBD1 TRBV5-6 CASSPLTGKIHEQYF TGTGCCAGCAGCCCCTTGACAGGGAAAATCCACGAGCAGTACTTC
TRBJ2-7 - TRBD1 TRBV7-6 CASSLTPESGTGVYEQYF TGTGCCAGCAGCTTAACTCCCGAGTCCGGGACAGGGGTCTACGAGCAGTACTTC
TRBJ1-1 - - TRBV7-9 CASSLWGNEVPYTEVFF TGTGCCAGCAGCTTATGGGGTAACGAGGTCCCCTACACTGAAGTTTTCTTT
TRBJ2-1 few TRBD1 TRBV18 CASSPDRDNEQFF TGTGCCAGCTCACCTGACAGGGACAATGAGCAGTTCTTC
TRBJ2-7 - TRBD1 TRBV10-3 CATGTDYEQYF TGTGCCACGGGGACAGACTACGAGCAGTACTTC
TRBJ2-3 - TRBD2 TRBV5-1 CASSLAPGTSGRDTQYF TGCGCCAGCAGCTTGGCTCCCGGGACTAGCGGAAGAGATACGCAGTATTTT
TRBJ2-4 - - TRBV5-1 CASSEAPQSNIQYF TGCGCCAGCAGCGAGGCCCCACAGTCCAACATTCAGTACTTC
TRBJ1-2 few - TRBV20-1 CSVRDKNYYGYTF TGCAGTGTCCGGGACAAAAATTATTATGGCTACACCTTC
TRBJ2-3 - - TRBV7-2 CASSLSGITTTDTQYF TGTGCCAGCAGCTTGTCGGGGATCACTACCACAGATACGCAGTATTTT
TRBJ1-5 - - TRBV6-1 CASSEMVAGGPQPQHF TGTGCCAGCAGTGAAATGGTAGCGGGGGGCCCTCAGCCCCAGCATTTT
TRBJ2-3 few TRBD2 TRBV20-1 CSARGGLAESTDTQYF TGCAGTGCTAGAGGCGGACTAGCGGAAAGCACAGATACGCAGTATTTT
TRBJ2-5 - - TRBV4-2 CASSRAERAQETQYF TGTGCCAGCAGCCGAGCCGAGCGGGCCCAAGAGACCCAGTACTTC
TRBJ2-1 - - TRBV9 CASSAMDSSNEQFF TGTGCCAGCAGCGCCATGGACAGCTCCAATGAGCAGTTCTTC
TRBJ1-5 - - TRBV12-3/TRBV12-4 CASSLGGDSNQPQHF TGTGCCAGCAGTTTAGGAGGCGACAGCAATCAGCCCCAGCATTTT
TRBJ2-7 - TRBD2 TRBV10-3 CAISGASGGSYEQYF TGTGCCATCAGTGGGGCTAGCGGGGGCTCCTACGAGCAGTACTTC
TRBJ1-1 - TRBD1 TRBV19 CASSNMGQGLMNTEAFF TGTGCCAGTAGTAACATGGGACAGGGCCTAATGAACACTGAAGCTTTCTTT
TRBJ2-7 few - TRBV20-1 CSASSFNEQYF TGCAGTGCTAGTTCGTTCAACGAGCAGTACTTC
TRBJ2-1 - TRBD2 TRBV4-2 CASSQGPGTRDYNEQFF TGTGCCAGCAGCCAAGGACCCGGGACTAGAGACTACAATGAGCAGTTCTTC
TRBJ2-3 - - TRBV29-1 CSVVWGLTDTQYF TGCAGCGTTGTATGGGGACTCACAGATACGCAGTATTTT
TRBJ1-1 - - TRBV29-1 CSVKKILDTEAFF TGCAGCGTTAAGAAGATCTTAGACACTGAAGCTTTCTTT
TRBJ1-4 - - TRBV18 CASSPAGGDEKLFF TGTGCCAGCTCACCAGCCGGAGGGGATGAAAAACTGTTTTTT
TRBJ2-7 many - TRBV7-9 CASSGGGEQYF TGTGCCAGCTCCGGGGGTGGCGAGCAGTACTTC
TRBJ1-2 - - TRBV20-1 CSVDPVRQEPTNYGYTF TGCAGCGTCGACCCCGTACGACAGGAGCCTACTAACTATGGCTACACCTTC
TRBJ2-3 - - TRBV7-9 CASSLVHQPTDTQYF TGTGCCAGCAGCTTAGTCCACCAACCAACAGATACGCAGTATTTT
TRBJ2-5 few - TRBV7-6 CASSVVGYQETQYF TGTGCCAGCAGCGTCGTCGGGTACCAAGAGACCCAGTACTTC
TRBJ1-5 - TRBD1 TRBV5-1 CAGSPQGARSQPQHF TGCGCCGGCAGTCCCCAGGGGGCGCGGAGTCAGCCCCAGCATTTT
TRBJ1-2 - TRBD1 TRBV20-1 CSARVSTGDYGYTF TGCAGTGCTAGAGTATCGACAGGGGATTATGGCTACACCTTC
TRBJ2-7 - - TRBV12-5 CASGFGGREQYF TGTGCTAGTGGTTTCGGGGGGCGGGAGCAGTACTTC
TRBJ1-2 few - TRBV6-1 CASSRDSVSGYGYTF TGTGCCAGCAGTCGCGATTCCGTCTCCGGGTATGGCTACACCTTC
TRBJ2-5 - - TRBV4-3 CASGQEIGETQYF TGCGCCAGCGGCCAAGAGATAGGGGAGACCCAGTACTTC
TRBJ1-1 - - TRBV20-1 CSAPEGPEAFF TGCAGTGCTCCCGAGGGTCCTGAAGCTTTCTTT
TRBJ1-2 few - TRBV7-2 CASSPQTGPYGYTF TGTGCCAGCAGCCCACAAACAGGTCCCTATGGCTACACCTTC
TRBJ2-7 - - TRBV20-1 CSARDSHREGSHEQYF TGCAGTGCTAGAGACTCCCACAGGGAGGGTTCCCACGAGCAGTACTTC
TRBJ2-5 - TRBD1 TRBV12-3/TRBV12-4 CASSSKGAGETQYF TGTGCCAGCAGTTCAAAGGGGGCCGGGGAGACCCAGTACTTC
TRBJ2-7 - TRBD2 TRBV5-1 CASSLGLAGMTYEQYF TGCGCCAGCAGCTTGGGTCTAGCGGGCATGACCTACGAGCAGTACTTC
TRBJ1-2 - - TRBV12-3/TRBV12-4 CASSLARAHGYTF TGTGCCAGCAGTTTGGCCAGGGCCCATGGCTACACCTTC
TRBJ2-1 few - TRBV28 CASSFDLLSEQFF TGTGCCAGCAGTTTCGATCTCCTCTCCGAGCAGTTCTTC
TRBJ2-1 - - TRBV4-3 CASTQRESSYNEQFF TGCGCCAGCACCCAACGGGAGAGCTCCTACAATGAGCAGTTCTTC
TRBJ2-2 - - TRBV12-3/TRBV12-4 CASGLEGVNTGELFF TGTGCCAGCGGGCTTGAGGGTGTTAACACCGGGGAGCTGTTTTTT
TRBJ2-1 - TRBD1 TRBV7-2 CASSLDRGSGEQFF TGTGCCAGCAGCTTAGACAGGGGGTCGGGCGAGCAGTTCTTC
TRBJ2-7 few - TRBV11-2 CASSLDLGEAEYEQYF TGTGCCAGCAGCTTAGATCTAGGGGAGGCCGAATACGAGCAGTACTTC
TRBJ2-7 few TRBD1 TRBV5-1 CASSDAKGAHYEQYF TGCGCCAGCAGCGACGCCAAGGGGGCCCACTACGAGCAGTACTTC
TRBJ2-2 - TRBD1 TRBV11-2 CASTRRPGQVNTGELFF TGTGCCAGCACCCGGAGACCGGGACAGGTCAACACCGGGGAGCTGTTTTTT
TRBJ1-4 - - TRBV5-1 CASSLRGTTNEKLFF TGCGCCAGCAGCTTGCGGGGGACAACTAATGAAAAACTGTTTTTT
TRBJ2-1 - - TRBV20-1 CSARTLDNEQFF TGCAGTGCTAGGACCCTAGACAATGAGCAGTTCTTC
TRBJ2-3 - TRBD2 TRBV4-3 CASSQGPGGDTDTQYF TGCGCCAGCAGCCAAGGACCGGGGGGGGACACAGATACGCAGTATTTT
TRBJ2-5 - TRBD1 TRBV3-1 CASSLQQGPAETQYF TGTGCCAGCAGCCTACAACAGGGGCCTGCGGAGACCCAGTACTTC
TRBJ2-5 - - TRBV20-1 CSARPWDTSFGETQYF TGCAGTGCTAGACCCTGGGACACCTCGTTCGGGGAGACCCAGTACTTC